A single sample is the source of the 6 T cell receptor beta chains below, sequenced in a study of blood T cell repertoires in COVID-19. The repertoire was sequenced with immunoSEQ multiplex PCR; TCRdb's copy has only in-frame clones and lacks some. The data contain roughly 110,000 clones, about four fifths of them singletons. Source material: peripheral blood. Receptor source: a woman aged 60-75 years with acute or convalescent COVID-19.

The chain couples TRBV12-5 to TRBJ1-1, with D unclear. Germline V gene data show CDR1 as LGHNT and CDR2 as FRNRAP. The CDR3 contains 15 residues. V was trimmed by 5 bases and J by 0 bases, leaving 13 bases between them. This chain's CDR3 is CASGLPAGMNTEAFF. CDR3 DNA: TGTGCTAGTGGTCTACCCGCCGGTATGAACACTGAAGCTTTCTTT.

At least ten counts were recorded for this clone. V and J are TRBV5-6 and TRBJ2-5; 8 positions agree with TRBD1. J gave up 3 bases and V 4 bases, and 8 bases lay outside the gene matches. Germline V lookup: CDR1 SGHDT, CDR2 YYEEEE. The length of the CDR3 is 15 residues. The CDR3 protein is CASSTGRTGKETQYF. Here the CDR3 DNA reads TGTGCCAGCAGCACCGGAAGGACAGGGAAAGAGACCCAGTACTTC. Filled out from reference TRBV5-6 and TRBJ2-5, the complete variable domain reads DAGVTQSPTHLIKTRGQQVTLRCSPKSGHDTVSWYQQALGQGPQFIFQYYEEEERQRGNFPDRFSGHQFPNYSSELNVNALLLGDSALYLCASSTGRTGKETQYFGPGTRLLVL.

The chain joins TRBV9 to TRBJ1-2; 10 bases are shared with TRBD1. The V and J ends lost 5 bases and 10 bases, in that order; junction bases with no gene match: 11. Germline CDR1 SGDLS, CDR2 YYNGEE. The CDR3 is 14 residues long. The CDR3 DNA sequence: TGTGCCAGCAGTCCCGGGACAGGGGCTTCGGCCTACACCTTC. Amino acid sequence: CASSPGTGASAYTF.

The gene calls are TRBV18 and TRBJ1-5; TRBD1 matches at 9 bases. With V trimmed by 3 bases and J by 4 bases, 13 bases remained unmatched. Looked up from germline, CDR1 is KGHSH and CDR2 is LQKENI. The CDR3 consists of 18 residues. The CDR3 sequence is CASSPSLQPGQGNQPQHF. The CDR3 DNA reads TGTGCCAGCTCACCGTCGTTGCAACCGGGACAGGGTAATCAGCCCCAGCATTTT.

The chain carries TRBV29-1 and TRBJ1-1, with a possible D match to TRBD1 (6 bases). The CDR3 is 12 amino acids. V gave up 7 bases and J gave up 0 bases, with 9 bases separating them. Germline V gene lookup returns CDR1 SQVTM and CDR2 ANQGSEA. The chain's CDR3 is CSGGQVNTEAFF. The DNA of the CDR3 is TGCAGCGGGGGACAAGTGAACACTGAAGCTTTCTTT.

Here the CDR3 DNA reads TGTGCCAGCAGTGTGTTCCCAGGGGACGAGCAGTACTTC. Protein sequence: CASSVFPGDEQYF. The chain combines TRBV2 with TRBJ2-7; a possible D gene is TRBD1 (6 bases). Germline V CDR1 and CDR2: SNHLY, FYNNEI. The CDR3 totals 13 residues. Trimming removed 4 bases from V and 5 bases from J, with 12 bases in between.